This TCR beta chain is from a study of T cell responses to AZD1222 COVID-19 vaccine. Study-wide results and caveats: CD4 TCRs covered the whole spike, strongest at regions 160-218 and 743-854. Baseline antibody screening turned up just five to seven seropositive AZD1222 recipients.

Here immunoSEQ multiplex PCR was the method, and the copy in TCRdb shows in-frame clones only, minus some. The data contain about 190,000 clones, 85% to 95% of them singletons. Germline trimming cut 10 bases from V and 2 bases from J; bases unmatched to any gene: 6. Germline assignment: CDR1 SNHLY and CDR2 FYNNEI. This CDR3 contains 13 residues. Note on this clone: The target antigen is unknown.

J is TRBJ1-1 and V is TRBV2, with 8 nucleotides matching TRBD1. This TCR was recovered from an adult who received the MenACWY meningococcal vaccine as a control. The sample was peripheral blood, taken 28 days after the second dose of the MenACWY control vaccine. The CDR3 reads CAISDRANTEAFF. DNA for the CDR3: TGTGCCATTTCGGACAGGGCTAACACTGAAGCTTTCTTT. The full variable domain, its missing parts supplied by reference TRBV2 and TRBJ1-1, is EPEVTQTPSHQVTQMGQEVILRCVPISNHLYFYWYRQILGQKVEFLVSFYNNEISEKSEIFDDQFSVERPDGSNFTLKIRSTKLEDSAMYFCAISDRANTEAFFGQGTRLTVV.